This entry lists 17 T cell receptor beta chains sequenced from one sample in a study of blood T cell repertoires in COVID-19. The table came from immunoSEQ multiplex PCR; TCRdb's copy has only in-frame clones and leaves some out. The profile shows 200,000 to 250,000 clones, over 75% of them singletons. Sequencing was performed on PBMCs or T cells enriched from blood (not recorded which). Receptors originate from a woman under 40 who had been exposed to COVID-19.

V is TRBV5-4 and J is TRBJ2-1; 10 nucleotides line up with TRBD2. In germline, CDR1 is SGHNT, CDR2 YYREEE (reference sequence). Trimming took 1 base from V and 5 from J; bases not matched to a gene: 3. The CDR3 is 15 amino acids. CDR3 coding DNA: TGTGCCAGCAGCTTGAGAGCGGGAGGGAACAATGAGCAGTTCTTC. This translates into CASSLRAGGNNEQFF.

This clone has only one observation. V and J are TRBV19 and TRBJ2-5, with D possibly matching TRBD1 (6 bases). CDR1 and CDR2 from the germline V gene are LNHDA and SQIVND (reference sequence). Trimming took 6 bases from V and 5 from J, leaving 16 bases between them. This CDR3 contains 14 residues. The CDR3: CASSLGQGHETQYF. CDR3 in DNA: TGTGCCAGTAGCCTCGGCCAGGGGCACGAGACCCAGTACTTC.

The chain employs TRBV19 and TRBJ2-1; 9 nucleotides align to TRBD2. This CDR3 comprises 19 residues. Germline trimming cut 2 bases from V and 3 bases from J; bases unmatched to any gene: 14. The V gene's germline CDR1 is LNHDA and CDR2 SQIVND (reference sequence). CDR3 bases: TGTGCCAGTAGTATACGGTCCCGCTCGGCGGGAGGGATCTACAATGAGCAGTTCTTC. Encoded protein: CASSIRSRSAGGIYNEQFF.

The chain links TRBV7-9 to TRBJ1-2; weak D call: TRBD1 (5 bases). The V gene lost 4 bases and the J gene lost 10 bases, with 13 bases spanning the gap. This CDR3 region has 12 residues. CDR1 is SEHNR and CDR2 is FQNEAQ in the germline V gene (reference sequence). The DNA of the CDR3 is TGTGCCAGCAGCTCGCAGGGAAGGTACTACACCTTC. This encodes CASSSQGRYYTF.

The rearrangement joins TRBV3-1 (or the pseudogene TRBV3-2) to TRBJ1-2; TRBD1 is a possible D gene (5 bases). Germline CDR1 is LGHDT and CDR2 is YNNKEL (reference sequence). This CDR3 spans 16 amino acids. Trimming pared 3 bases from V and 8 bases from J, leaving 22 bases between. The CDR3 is CASSHQRWTWEVGYTF. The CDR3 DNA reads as TGTGCCAGCAGCCACCAGAGATGGACATGGGAAGTAGGCTACACCTTC.

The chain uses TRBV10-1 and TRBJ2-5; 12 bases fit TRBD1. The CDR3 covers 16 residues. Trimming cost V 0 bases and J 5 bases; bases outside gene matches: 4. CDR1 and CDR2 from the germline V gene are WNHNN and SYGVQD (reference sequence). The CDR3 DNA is TGCGCCAGCAGTGAGTCCGGGACAGGGGGCTTGGAGACCCAGTACTTC. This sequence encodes CASSESGTGGLETQYF.

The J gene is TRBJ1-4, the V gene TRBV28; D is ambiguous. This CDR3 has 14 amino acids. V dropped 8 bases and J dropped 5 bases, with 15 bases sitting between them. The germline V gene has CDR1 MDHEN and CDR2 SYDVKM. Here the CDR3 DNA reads TGTGCCAGCGTTGCGCCTGAGAGCAATGAAAAACTGTTTTTT. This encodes CASVAPESNEKLFF.

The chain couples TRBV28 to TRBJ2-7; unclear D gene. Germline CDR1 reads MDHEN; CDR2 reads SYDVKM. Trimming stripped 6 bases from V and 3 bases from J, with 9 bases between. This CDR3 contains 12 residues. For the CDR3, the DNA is TGTGCCAGCAGGCCAGATCACTACGAGCAGTACTTC. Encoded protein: CASRPDHYEQYF.

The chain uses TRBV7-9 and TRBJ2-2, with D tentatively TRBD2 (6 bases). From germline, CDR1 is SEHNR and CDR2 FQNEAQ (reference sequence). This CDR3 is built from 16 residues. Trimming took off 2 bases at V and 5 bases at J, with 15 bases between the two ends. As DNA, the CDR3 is TGTGCCAGCAGCTTATTACCGGGAGAATTGACCGGGGAGCTGTTTTTT. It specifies CASSLLPGELTGELFF.

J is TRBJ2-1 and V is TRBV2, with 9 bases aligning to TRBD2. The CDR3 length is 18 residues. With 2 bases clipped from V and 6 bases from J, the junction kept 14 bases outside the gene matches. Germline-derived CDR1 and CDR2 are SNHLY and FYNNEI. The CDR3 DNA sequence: TGTGCCAGCAGTGAAAGGCTAGCGGGACCCCAGTGGGGCAATGAGCAGTTCTTC. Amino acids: CASSERLAGPQWGNEQFF.

The DNA of the CDR3 is TGTGCCAGCAGCTTAGCAACTAGCGGGGCCGGGGAGCTGTTTTTT. Its protein is CASSLATSGAGELFF. The chain links TRBV7-2 to TRBJ2-2; 10 bases map to TRBD2. The length of the CDR3 is 15 residues. Germline CDR1 reads SGHTA; CDR2 reads FQGNSA. V lost 0 bases, J lost 6 bases, and 1 base stayed unmatched.

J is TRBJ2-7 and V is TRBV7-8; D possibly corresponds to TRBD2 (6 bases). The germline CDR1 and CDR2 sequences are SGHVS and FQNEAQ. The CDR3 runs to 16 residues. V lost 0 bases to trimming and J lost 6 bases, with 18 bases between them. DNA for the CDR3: TGTGCCAGCAGCTTAGCAGGTAGCGGTTATTTTGTCGAGCAGTACTTC. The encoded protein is CASSLAGSGYFVEQYF. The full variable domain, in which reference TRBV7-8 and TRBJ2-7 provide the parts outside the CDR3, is GAGVSQSPRYKVAKRGQDVALRCDPISGHVSLFWYQQALGQGPEFLTYFQNEAQLDKSGLPSDRFFAERPEGSVSTLKIQRTQQEDSAVYLCASSLAGSGYFVEQYFGPGTRLTVT.

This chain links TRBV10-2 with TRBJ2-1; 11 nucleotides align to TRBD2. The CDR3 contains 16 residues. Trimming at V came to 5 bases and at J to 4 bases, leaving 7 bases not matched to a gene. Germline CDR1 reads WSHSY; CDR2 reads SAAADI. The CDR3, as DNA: TGCGCCAGCAGTAAAGGACTAGCGGGTTATTACAATGAGCAGTTCTTC. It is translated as CASSKGLAGYYNEQFF.

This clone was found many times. Here the CDR3 reads CASSRRQGQPQHF. CDR3 sequence (DNA): TGTGCCAGCAGCCGAAGACAGGGACAGCCCCAGCATTTT. This sequence joins TRBV5-8 and TRBJ1-5, with 7 bases aligning to TRBD1. Germline assignment: CDR1 SGHTS and CDR2 YDEGEE. Germline trimming cut 4 bases from V and 7 bases from J; bases unmatched to any gene: 5. The CDR3 is 13 amino acids. The whole variable domain, remainder taken from reference TRBV5-8 and TRBJ1-5, is EAGVTQSPTHLIKTRGQQATLRCSPISGHTSVYWYQQALGLGLQFLLWYDEGEERNRGNFPPRFSGRQFPNYSSELNVNALELEDSALYLCASSRRQGQPQHFGDGTRLSIL.

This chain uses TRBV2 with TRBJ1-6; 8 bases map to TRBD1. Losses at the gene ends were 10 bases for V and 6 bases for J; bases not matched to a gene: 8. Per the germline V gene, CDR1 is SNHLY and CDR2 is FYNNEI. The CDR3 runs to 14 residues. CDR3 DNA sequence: TGTGCCACCAAGACAGGGGAGGCTAATTCACCCCTCCACTTT. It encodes CATKTGEANSPLHF. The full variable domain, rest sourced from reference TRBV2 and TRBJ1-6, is EPEVTQTPSHQVTQMGQEVILRCVPISNHLYFYWYRQILGQKVEFLVSFYNNEISEKSEIFDDQFSVERPDGSNFTLKIRSTKLEDSAMYFCATKTGEANSPLHFGNGTRLTVT.

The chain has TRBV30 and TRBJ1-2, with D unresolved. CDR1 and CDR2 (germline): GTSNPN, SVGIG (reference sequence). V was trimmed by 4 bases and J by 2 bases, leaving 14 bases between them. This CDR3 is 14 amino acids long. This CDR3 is CAWKREGSNYGYTF. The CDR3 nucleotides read TGTGCCTGGAAGAGGGAGGGTTCAAACTATGGCTACACCTTC.

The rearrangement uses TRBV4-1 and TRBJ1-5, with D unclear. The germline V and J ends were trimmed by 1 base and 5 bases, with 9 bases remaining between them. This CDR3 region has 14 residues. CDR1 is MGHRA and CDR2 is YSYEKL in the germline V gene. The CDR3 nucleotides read TGCGCCAGCAGCCAAGTTTCGGTCGATCAGCCCCAGCATTTT. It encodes CASSQVSVDQPQHF.